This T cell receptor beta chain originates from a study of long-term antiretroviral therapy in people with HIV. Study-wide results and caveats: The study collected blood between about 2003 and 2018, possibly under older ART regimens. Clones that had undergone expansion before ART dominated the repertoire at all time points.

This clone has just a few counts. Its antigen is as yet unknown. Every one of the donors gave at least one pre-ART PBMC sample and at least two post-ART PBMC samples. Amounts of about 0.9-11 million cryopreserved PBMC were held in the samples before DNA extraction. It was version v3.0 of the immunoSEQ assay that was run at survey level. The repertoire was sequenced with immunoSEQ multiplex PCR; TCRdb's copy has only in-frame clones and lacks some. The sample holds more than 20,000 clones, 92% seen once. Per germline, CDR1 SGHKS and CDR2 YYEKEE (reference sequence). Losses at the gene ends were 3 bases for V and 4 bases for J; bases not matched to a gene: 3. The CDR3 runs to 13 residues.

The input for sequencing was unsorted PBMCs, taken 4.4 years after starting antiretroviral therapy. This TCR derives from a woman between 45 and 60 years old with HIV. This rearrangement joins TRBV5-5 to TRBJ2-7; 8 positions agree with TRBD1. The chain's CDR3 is CASSYRQGYEQYF. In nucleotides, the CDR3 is TGTGCCAGCAGCTATAGACAGGGGTACGAGCAGTACTTC. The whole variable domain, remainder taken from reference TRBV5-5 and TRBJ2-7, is DAGVTQSPTHLIKTRGQQVTLRCSPISGHKSVSWYQQVLGQGPQFIFQYYEKEERGRGNFPDRFSARQFPNYSSELNVNALLLGDSALYLCASSYRQGYEQYFGPGTRLTVT.